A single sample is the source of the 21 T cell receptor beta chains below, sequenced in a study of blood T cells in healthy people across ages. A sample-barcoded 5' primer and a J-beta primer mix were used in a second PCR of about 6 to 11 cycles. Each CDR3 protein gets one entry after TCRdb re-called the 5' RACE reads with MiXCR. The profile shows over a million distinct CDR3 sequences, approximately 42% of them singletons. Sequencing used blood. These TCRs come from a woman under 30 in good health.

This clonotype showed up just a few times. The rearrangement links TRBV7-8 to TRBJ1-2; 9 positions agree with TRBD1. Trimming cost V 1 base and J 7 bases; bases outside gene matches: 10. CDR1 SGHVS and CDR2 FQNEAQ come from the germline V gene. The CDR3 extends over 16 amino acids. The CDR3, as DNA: TGTGCCAGCAGCTTAGTTTTTCGGGACAGGGTGGCTGGCTACACCTTC. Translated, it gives CASSLVFRDRVAGYTF.

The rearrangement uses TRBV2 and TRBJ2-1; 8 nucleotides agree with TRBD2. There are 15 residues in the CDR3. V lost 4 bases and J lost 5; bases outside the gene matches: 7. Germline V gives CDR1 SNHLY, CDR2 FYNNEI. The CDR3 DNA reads TGTGCCAGCAGTGTTACAGCGGGGGTCCACAATGAGCAGTTCTTC. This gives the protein CASSVTAGVHNEQFF.

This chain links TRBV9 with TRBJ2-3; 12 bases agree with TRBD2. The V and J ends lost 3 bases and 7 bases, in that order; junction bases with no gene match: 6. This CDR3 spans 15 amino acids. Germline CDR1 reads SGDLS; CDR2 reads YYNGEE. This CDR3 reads CASSATSGSWNTQYF. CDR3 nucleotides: TGTGCCAGCAGCGCGACTAGCGGGAGTTGGAATACGCAGTATTTT.

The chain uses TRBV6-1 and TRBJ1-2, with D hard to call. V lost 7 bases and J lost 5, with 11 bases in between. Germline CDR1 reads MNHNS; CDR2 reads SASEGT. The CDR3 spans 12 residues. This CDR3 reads CASIYSRYGYTF. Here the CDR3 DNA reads TGTGCCAGCATTTACAGCCGATATGGCTACACCTTC.

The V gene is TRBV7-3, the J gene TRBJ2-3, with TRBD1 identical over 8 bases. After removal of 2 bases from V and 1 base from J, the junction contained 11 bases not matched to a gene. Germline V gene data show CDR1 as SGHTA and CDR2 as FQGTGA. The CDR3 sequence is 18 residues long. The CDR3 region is CASSLLGTGGGGTDTQYF. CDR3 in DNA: TGTGCCAGCAGCTTATTGGGGACAGGAGGGGGAGGCACAGATACGCAGTATTTT.

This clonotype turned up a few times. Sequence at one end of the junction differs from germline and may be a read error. CDR3 loop: CASNLHNEQFF. In DNA form, the CDR3 reads TGTGCCAGCAACTTACATAATGAGCAGTTCTTC. The chain links TRBV11-2 to TRBJ2-1; no reliable D call. The CDR3 spans 11 residues. The germline gives CDR1 SGHAT, CDR2 FQNNGV.

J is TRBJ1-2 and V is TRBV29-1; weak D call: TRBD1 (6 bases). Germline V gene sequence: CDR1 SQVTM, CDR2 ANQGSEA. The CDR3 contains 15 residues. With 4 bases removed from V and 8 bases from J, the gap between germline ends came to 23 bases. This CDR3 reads CSVAPGGRGGRGYTF. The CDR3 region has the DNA TGCAGCGTTGCCCCCGGGGGCAGGGGTGGACGCGGCTACACCTTC.

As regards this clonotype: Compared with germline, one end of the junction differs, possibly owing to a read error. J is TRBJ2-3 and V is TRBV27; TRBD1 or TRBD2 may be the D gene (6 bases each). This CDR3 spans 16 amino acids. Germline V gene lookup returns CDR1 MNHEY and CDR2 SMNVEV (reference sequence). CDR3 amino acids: CASTLRGAPSTDTQYF. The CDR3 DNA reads TGTGCCAGCACTTTAAGGGGGGCCCCTAGCACAGATACGCAGTATTTT.

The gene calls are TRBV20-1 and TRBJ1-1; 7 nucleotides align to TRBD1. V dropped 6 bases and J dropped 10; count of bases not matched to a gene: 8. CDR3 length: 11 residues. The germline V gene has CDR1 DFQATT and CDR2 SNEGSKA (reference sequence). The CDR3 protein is CSAPGQDRAFF. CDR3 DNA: TGCAGTGCACCTGGACAGGATCGAGCTTTCTTT.

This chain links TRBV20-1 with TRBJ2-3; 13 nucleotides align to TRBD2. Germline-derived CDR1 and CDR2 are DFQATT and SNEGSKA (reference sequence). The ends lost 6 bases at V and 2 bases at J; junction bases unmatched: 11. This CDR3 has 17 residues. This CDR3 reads CSAPGTSGATFTDTQYF. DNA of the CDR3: TGCAGTGCCCCCGGGACTAGCGGGGCGACCTTCACAGATACGCAGTATTTT.

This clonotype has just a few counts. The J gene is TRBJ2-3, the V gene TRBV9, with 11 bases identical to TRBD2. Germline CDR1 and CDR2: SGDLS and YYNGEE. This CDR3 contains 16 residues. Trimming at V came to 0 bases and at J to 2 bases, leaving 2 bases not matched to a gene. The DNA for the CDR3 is TGTGCCAGCAGCGTAGCTAGCGGGGGGAACACAGATACGCAGTATTTT. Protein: CASSVASGGNTDTQYF.

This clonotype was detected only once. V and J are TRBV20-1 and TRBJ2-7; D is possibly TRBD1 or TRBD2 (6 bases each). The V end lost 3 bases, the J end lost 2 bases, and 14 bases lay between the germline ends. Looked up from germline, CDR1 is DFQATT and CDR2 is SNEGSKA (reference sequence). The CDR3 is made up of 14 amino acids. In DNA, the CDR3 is TGCAGTGCTAGCCGCACGGGGGCGGCCTACGAGCAGTACTTC. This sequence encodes CSASRTGAAYEQYF.

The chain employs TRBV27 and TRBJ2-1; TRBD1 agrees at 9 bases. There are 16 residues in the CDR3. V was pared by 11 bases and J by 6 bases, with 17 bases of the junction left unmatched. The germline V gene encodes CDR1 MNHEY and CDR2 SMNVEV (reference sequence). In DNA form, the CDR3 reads TGTGCCGGCACCTTAACCGGGACAGGGCAGGTCAATGAGCAGTTCTTC. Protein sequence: CAGTLTGTGQVNEQFF.

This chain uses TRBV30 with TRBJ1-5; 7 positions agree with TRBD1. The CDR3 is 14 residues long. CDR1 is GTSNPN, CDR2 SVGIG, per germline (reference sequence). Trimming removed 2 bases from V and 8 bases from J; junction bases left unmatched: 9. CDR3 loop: CAWSHRGLSKPQHF. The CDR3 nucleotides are TGTGCCTGGAGTCACAGGGGACTCTCGAAGCCCCAGCATTTT.

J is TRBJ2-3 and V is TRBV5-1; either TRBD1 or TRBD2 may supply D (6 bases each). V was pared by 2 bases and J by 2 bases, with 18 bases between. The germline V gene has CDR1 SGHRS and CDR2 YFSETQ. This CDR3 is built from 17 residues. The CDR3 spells CASSFSGGGFFTDTQYF. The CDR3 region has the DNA TGCGCCAGCAGCTTTAGCGGAGGGGGGTTTTTCACAGATACGCAGTATTTT.

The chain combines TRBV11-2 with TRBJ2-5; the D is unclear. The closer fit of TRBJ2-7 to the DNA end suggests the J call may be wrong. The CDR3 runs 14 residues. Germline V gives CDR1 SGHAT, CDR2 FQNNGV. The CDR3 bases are TGTGCCAGCAGCGTATGGTCCGATGCCTACGAGCAGTACTTC. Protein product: CASSVWSDAYEQYF.

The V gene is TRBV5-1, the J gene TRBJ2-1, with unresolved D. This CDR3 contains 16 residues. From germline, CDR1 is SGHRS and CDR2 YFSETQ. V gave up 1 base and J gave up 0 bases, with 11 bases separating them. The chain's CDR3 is CASSLSRSSSYNEQFF. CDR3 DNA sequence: TGCGCCAGCAGCTTGTCGCGGAGTAGCTCCTACAATGAGCAGTTCTTC.

For the CDR3, the DNA is TGTGCCAGCAGTTACTCGAACCCGGCCTACGAGCAGTACTTC. The encoded protein is CASSYSNPAYEQYF. V gene TRBV6-5 combines with J gene TRBJ2-7; D ambiguous. V shed 0 bases and J shed 2 bases, with 8 bases lying between them. Germline lookup yields CDR1 MNHEY and CDR2 SVGAGI. This CDR3 is 14 amino acids long.

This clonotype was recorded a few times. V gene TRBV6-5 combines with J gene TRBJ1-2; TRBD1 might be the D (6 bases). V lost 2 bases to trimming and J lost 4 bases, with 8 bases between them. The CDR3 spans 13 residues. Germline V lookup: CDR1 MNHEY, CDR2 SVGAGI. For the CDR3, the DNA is TGTGCCAGCAGTTACATGACAGGCTATGGCTACACCTTC. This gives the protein CASSYMTGYGYTF.

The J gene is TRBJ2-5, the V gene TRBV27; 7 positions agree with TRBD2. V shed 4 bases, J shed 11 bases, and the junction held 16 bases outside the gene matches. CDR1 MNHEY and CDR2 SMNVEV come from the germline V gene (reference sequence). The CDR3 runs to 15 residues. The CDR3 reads CASSSGTKRYGEQYF. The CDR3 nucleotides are TGTGCCAGCAGTTCCGGGACTAAAAGATACGGGGAGCAGTACTTC.

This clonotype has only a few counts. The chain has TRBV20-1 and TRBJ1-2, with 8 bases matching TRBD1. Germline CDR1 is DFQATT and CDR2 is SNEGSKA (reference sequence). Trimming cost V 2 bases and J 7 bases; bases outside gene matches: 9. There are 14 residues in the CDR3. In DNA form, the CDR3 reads TGCAGTGCTAGACCACCCGACAGGGGCGGTGGCTACACCTTC. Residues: CSARPPDRGGGYTF.